This T cell receptor (beta chain) was retrieved from a study of identifying expanded T cells in peripheral blood. Findings of the study overall: Technical replicates showed around 1.2 changed clones; around 2 weeks roughly 16; four weeks 19.

J lost 1 base, V lost 1 base, and 4 bases had no gene match. This CDR3 comprises 17 residues. The germline gives CDR1 SNHLY, CDR2 FYNNEI. Worth noting for this clone: Its matching antigen is unknown.

The data were produced by immunoSEQ multiplex PCR, yet TCRdb's version contains in-frame clones alone and is incomplete. The sample comprises 50,000 to 65,000 clones, about 85% of which are singletons, and 19% rests with the top ten. During the collection period, no donor immune events like infections were recorded. The source of this sequence is a person aged 18 to 70 in good health. The V and J genes are TRBV2 and TRBJ2-1; TRBD2 aligns across 10 bases. The specimen was blood. The CDR3 sequence: CASSEEGSGRSYNEQFF. In DNA form, the CDR3 reads TGTGCCAGCAGTGAAGAGGGTAGCGGGAGGTCCTACAATGAGCAGTTCTTC.